Below, 28 T cell receptor beta chains from the same sample are listed, as sequenced in a study of blood T cell repertoires in COVID-19. Produced via immunoSEQ multiplex PCR; TCRdb's table is partial and in-frame only. The table shows a few hundred thousand clones, with just over 85% occurring only once. The source material was PBMCs or T cells enriched from blood (not recorded which). The receptors originated from a woman in her thirties or forties with acute COVID-19.

The chain employs TRBV21-1 and TRBJ2-3; the tabulated D call, TRBD2, remains unverified against the DNA. TRBV21-1 is designated a pseudogene. The CDR3 runs to 18 residues. CDR3 residues: CASSKALRRLATQDTQYF. The CDR3 bases are TGTGCCAGCAGCAAAGCACTCCGGCGACTAGCGACCCAAGATACGCAGTATTTT.

This chain links TRBV6-2 or TRBV6-3 with TRBJ2-3; 9 bases are a match to TRBD1. The CDR3 has 17 amino acids. Trimming at V came to 5 bases and at J to 2 bases, leaving 11 bases not matched to a gene. Germline CDR1 reads MNHEY; CDR2 reads SVGEGT. Written as DNA, the CDR3 is TGTGCCAGCAGTCTCTCGCAGAGGACAGGGGCCACAGATACGCAGTATTTT. As protein: CASSLSQRTGATDTQYF.

This clone was recorded only once. The chain employs TRBV4-1 and TRBJ2-1; 8 bases are a match to TRBD2. V was pared by 0 bases and J by 4 bases, with 5 bases of the junction left unmatched. Germline CDR1 and CDR2: MGHRA and YSYEKL. CDR3 size: 16 residues. DNA of the CDR3: TGCGCCAGCAGCCAAGAGGGACTAGGGGCTTACAATGAGCAGTTCTTC. Protein product: CASSQEGLGAYNEQFF.

The chain links TRBV5-4 to TRBJ1-4; D is perhaps TRBD1 (5 bases). Germline V gene sequence: CDR1 SGHNT, CDR2 YYREEE (reference sequence). Trimming took 5 bases from V and 6 from J, leaving 14 bases between them. The CDR3 is 14 residues long. The CDR3 is CASRSWQGDEKLFF. The DNA of the CDR3 is TGTGCCAGCAGAAGTTGGCAGGGCGATGAAAAACTGTTTTTT.

The chain is built from TRBV6-5 and TRBJ1-1; TRBD1 might be the D (6 bases). In germline, CDR1 is MNHEY, CDR2 SVGAGI. Trimming removed 2 bases at V and 11 bases at J, with 12 bases between. This CDR3 has 12 amino acids. The CDR3 sequence: CASSYRGGQAFF. CDR3 nucleotides: TGTGCCAGCAGTTACCGGGGGGGCCAGGCTTTCTTT.

This clone was picked up one time. The V and J genes are TRBV7-2 and TRBJ1-1, with D perhaps TRBD1 (5 bases). The CDR3 runs to 16 residues. Germline CDR1 reads SGHTA; CDR2 reads FQGNSA. The V end was cut by 2 bases, the J end by 0 bases, with 13 bases between. CDR3 in DNA: TGTGCCAGCAGCTTACCCCGCGGGACCTTGAACACTGAAGCTTTCTTT. As protein: CASSLPRGTLNTEAFF.

V gene TRBV7-2 combines with J gene TRBJ2-3, with 7 bases identical to TRBD1. Germline lookup yields CDR1 SGHTA and CDR2 FQGNSA. CDR3 length equals 13 residues. V dropped 6 bases and J dropped 4; count of bases not matched to a gene: 4. Here the CDR3 reads CASRYTGADTQYF. CDR3 DNA sequence: TGTGCCAGCAGGTATACAGGGGCAGATACGCAGTATTTT.

The chain carries TRBV7-2 and TRBJ2-2; the D gene is possibly TRBD2 (5 bases). This CDR3 comprises 19 residues. The ends were cut back, 1 base at V and 6 bases at J, with 24 bases in the middle. CDR1 is SGHTA, CDR2 FQGNSA, per germline. The CDR3 coding sequence is TGTGCCAGCAGCTTAGTCCCATCACGCCTCGGCGGGTCTTCCGGGGAGCTGTTTTTT. This translates into CASSLVPSRLGGSSGELFF. The whole variable domain, remainder taken from reference TRBV7-2 and TRBJ2-2, is GAGVSQSPSNKVTEKGKDVELRCDPISGHTALYWYRQSLGQGLEFLIYFQGNSAPDKSGLPSDRFSAERTGGSVSTLTIQRTQQEDSAVYLCASSLVPSRLGGSSGELFFGEGSRLTVL.

The chain recombines TRBV7-2 with TRBJ1-6, with D uncertain. The CDR3 has 17 residues. The V and J ends lost 7 bases and 0 bases respectively, with 16 bases between them. Germline CDR1 is SGHTA and CDR2 is FQGNSA. The chain's CDR3 is CASTTTPGSSYNSPLHF. The CDR3, as DNA: TGTGCCAGCACAACCACCCCGGGGAGCTCCTATAATTCACCCCTCCACTTT.

CDR3 protein: CASSFLPPRRGAGNYGYTF. The CDR3 coding sequence is TGTGCCAGCAGCTTTCTCCCCCCGCGTCGGGGGGCTGGTAACTATGGCTACACCTTC. This chain connects TRBV7-9 to TRBJ1-2, with D perhaps matching TRBD1 (6 bases). The CDR3 totals 19 residues. V lost 3 bases and J lost 1, with 24 bases in between. The germline V gene has CDR1 SEHNR and CDR2 FQNEAQ (reference sequence).

The chain joins TRBV15 to TRBJ1-2; no reliable D call. V was clipped by 0 bases and J by 6 bases, with 8 bases between them. The germline V gene has CDR1 LNHNV and CDR2 YYDKDF (reference sequence). The CDR3 covers 13 residues. The CDR3 is CATSRDLPDGYTF. The CDR3 DNA reads TGTGCCACCAGCAGAGATCTCCCTGATGGCTACACCTTC.

V usage is TRBV28 and J usage is TRBJ2-7; D is unresolved. Trimming removed 6 bases at V and 9 bases at J, with 15 bases between. CDR3 length: 12 amino acids. The germline V gene encodes CDR1 MDHEN and CDR2 SYDVKM. CDR3 in DNA: TGTGCCAGCAGCTCGCCGCTAATACGGCAGTACTTC. Protein product: CASSSPLIRQYF.

This clone is a singleton in its sample. The chain is built from TRBV14 and TRBJ2-1; TRBD2 aligns across 7 bases. CDR3 size: 18 residues. CDR1 is SGHDN and CDR2 is FVKESK in the germline V gene. Trimming at V came to 4 bases and at J to 3 bases, leaving 15 bases not matched to a gene. CDR3 region: CASSPNRGAGVVYNEQFF. As DNA, the CDR3 is TGTGCCAGCAGCCCCAACCGCGGGGCGGGAGTAGTCTACAATGAGCAGTTCTTC.

This clone was seen a single time. The chain links TRBV5-4 to TRBJ2-5; D gene uncertain. The CDR3 contains 14 residues. The V and J ends lost 0 bases and 3 bases respectively, with 9 bases between them. Germline V CDR1 and CDR2: SGHNT, YYREEE (reference sequence). CDR3 region: CASSLVPGKETQYF. The CDR3 DNA reads TGTGCCAGCAGCTTGGTGCCAGGAAAAGAGACCCAGTACTTC. The full variable domain, its missing parts supplied by reference TRBV5-4 and TRBJ2-5, is ETGVTQSPTHLIKTRGQQVTLRCSSQSGHNTVSWYQQALGQGPQFIFQYYREEENGRGNFPPRFSGLQFPNYSSELNVNALELDDSALYLCASSLVPGKETQYFGPGTRLLVL.

There are a few counts of this clone. The chain joins TRBV12-3 or TRBV12-4 to TRBJ1-2; the D is unclear. V was pared by 3 bases and J by 4 bases, with 6 bases between. CDR3 length: 12 amino acids. CDR3 bases: TGTGCCAGCAGTTTGGAGGGCTATGGCTACACCTTC. Its translation: CASSLEGYGYTF.

In DNA form, the CDR3 reads TGTGCCAGCAGTGAGTCAGGGTGGGGCTACACCTTC. It specifies CASSESGWGYTF. This sequence joins TRBV6-1 and TRBJ1-2; a possible D gene is TRBD1 (5 bases). The CDR3 loop spans 12 amino acids. Trimming removed 3 bases at V and 8 bases at J, with 10 bases between. Germline loops: CDR1 MNHNS, CDR2 SASEGT.

The genes are TRBV4-1 and TRBJ2-1; 7 nucleotides match TRBD1. V shed 0 bases, J shed 6 bases, and the junction held 14 bases outside the gene matches. Germline CDR1 reads MGHRA; CDR2 reads YSYEKL. This CDR3 has 18 amino acids. CDR3 nucleotide sequence: TGCGCCAGCAGCCAAGATAACGACAGGGTCGGTAATGGCAATGAGCAGTTCTTC. It is translated as CASSQDNDRVGNGNEQFF.

The chain links TRBV29-1 to TRBJ2-4; 8 nucleotides agree with TRBD1. Per the germline V gene, CDR1 is SQVTM and CDR2 is ANQGSEA. This CDR3 contains 16 residues. Trimming at V came to 8 bases and at J to 5 bases, leaving 17 bases not matched to a gene. Here the CDR3 reads CSSEPTQGEIQNIQYF. CDR3 DNA sequence: TGCAGCAGTGAACCAACACAGGGGGAGATCCAAAACATTCAGTACTTC.

This chain joins TRBV6-5 and TRBJ1-6; tentative D call: TRBD1 (5 bases). This CDR3 region has 15 residues. Germline CDR1 reads MNHEY; CDR2 reads SVGAGI. The V end was cut by 6 bases, the J end by 7 bases, with 16 bases between. Here the CDR3 reads CASRTDTAINSPLHF. CDR3 nucleotide sequence: TGTGCCAGCAGGACGGACACGGCAATCAATTCACCCCTCCACTTT.

The chain combines TRBV7-8 with TRBJ2-3; 8 bases match TRBD2. Looked up from germline, CDR1 is SGHVS and CDR2 is FQNEAQ. V dropped 6 bases and J dropped 2; count of bases not matched to a gene: 10. The CDR3 has 16 amino acids. CDR3 in amino acids: CASRAPFSGTTDTQYF. The DNA of the CDR3 is TGTGCCAGCAGAGCACCATTTAGCGGGACCACAGATACGCAGTATTTT.

This clone has only a few counts. The chain is built from TRBV28 and TRBJ1-5; 7 nucleotides match TRBD1. J was trimmed by 3 bases and V by 6 bases; bases with no gene match: 17. Germline assignment: CDR1 MDHEN and CDR2 SYDVKM. The length of the CDR3 is 18 residues. The CDR3 reads CASRPTGTAVPSNQPQHF. The DNA of the CDR3 is TGTGCCAGCAGACCGACCGGGACAGCTGTGCCCTCCAATCAGCCCCAGCATTTT.

This clone appeared a single time. This chain uses TRBV3-1 (or the pseudogene TRBV3-2) with TRBJ2-3, with 9 bases that match TRBD2. This CDR3 has 16 residues. Germline CDR1 and CDR2: LGHDT and YNNKEL (reference sequence). The J segment lost 2 bases and the V segment lost 1 base, leaving 4 bases of the junction unmatched. Here the CDR3 reads CASSQALAGLTDTQYF. The DNA for the CDR3 is TGTGCCAGCAGCCAAGCTCTAGCGGGACTCACAGATACGCAGTATTTT.

The genes are TRBV4-3 and TRBJ1-6; D perhaps matches TRBD1 (5 bases). Germline CDR1 reads LGHNA; CDR2 reads YSLEER. Trimming removed 0 bases at V and 7 bases at J, with 16 bases between. The CDR3 sequence is 17 residues long. CDR3 sequence reads: CASSQDDHRQTNSPLHF. The CDR3 DNA sequence: TGCGCCAGCAGCCAAGATGACCACCGACAGACCAATTCACCCCTCCACTTT.

The chain joins TRBV18 to TRBJ1-5, with 9 bases identical to TRBD1. Germline V lookup: CDR1 KGHSH, CDR2 LQKENI. The CDR3 sequence is 20 residues long. Germline trimming cut 5 bases from V and 0 bases from J; bases unmatched to any gene: 17. The CDR3 DNA reads as TGTGCCAGCTCAACGTTAGCTCCGGGACAGGGAGCGGATAGCAATCAGCCCCAGCATTTT. It specifies CASSTLAPGQGADSNQPQHF.

This clone appeared a few times. The rearrangement links TRBV7-2 to TRBJ1-1; D might be TRBD1 (5 bases). CDR1 SGHTA and CDR2 FQGNSA come from the germline V gene. V dropped 0 bases and J dropped 0 bases, with 8 bases sitting between them. CDR3 length: 15 residues. The CDR3 region is CASSLAGGMNTEAFF. In nucleotides, the CDR3 is TGTGCCAGCAGCTTAGCGGGGGGGATGAACACTGAAGCTTTCTTT.

The chain combines TRBV7-2 with TRBJ2-5; D unresolved. Between the trimmed V and J ends, which lost 1 base and 1 base, there was a span of 7 bases. The germline CDR1 and CDR2 sequences are SGHTA and FQGNSA. This CDR3 comprises 14 residues. The CDR3 loop is CASSLGVGQETQYF. CDR3 coding DNA: TGTGCCAGCAGCTTAGGAGTCGGCCAAGAGACCCAGTACTTC.

DNA for the CDR3: TGTGCCAGCTCGCGGCCGGGACAGGGTGCTGAAGCTTTCTTT. This codes for CASSRPGQGAEAFF. The chain links TRBV18 to TRBJ1-1, with TRBD1 identical over 9 bases. The CDR3 spans 14 residues. J gave up 6 bases and V 6 bases, and 8 bases lay outside the gene matches. CDR1 is KGHSH, CDR2 LQKENI, per germline.

The chain carries TRBV18 and TRBJ1-2, with 7 bases aligning to TRBD1. Germline lookup yields CDR1 KGHSH and CDR2 LQKENI. V dropped 1 base and J dropped 4; count of bases not matched to a gene: 6. The CDR3 is made up of 15 amino acids. DNA of the CDR3: TGTGCCAGCTCACCACAACAGGGGTTAGGCTATGGCTACACCTTC. It yields the protein CASSPQQGLGYGYTF.